The clone carrying this T cell receptor beta chain has a single count. Its specificity is unknown. The PCR employed 60 Vbeta primers together with 13 Jbeta primers. Original processing notes: In a later analysis, of 70 million to 85 million unique beta chains, some 10 million appeared in at least two donors. Using immunoSEQ multiplex PCR, the repertoire was profiled, and TCRdb retains in-frame clones only, with some absent. V, J and clone size derive from that table, while D and trimming were established from the DNA sequence. The sample includes about 87,000 clones, approximately 7.7% of them seen just once. This record comes from a study of cytomegalovirus exposure and HLA in healthy donors. Study-level findings and limits: As a later analysis revealed, most CMV-associated TCR beta chains appeared HLA-restricted. In a later analysis, specific HLA alleles were associated with under 20,000 TCR beta sequences at a 0.05 false discovery rate. Researchers catalogued some 160 TCR beta chains as cytomegalovirus-associated.

The CDR3 is 15 residues long. Sequencing was performed on PBMCs. The V gene is TRBV21-1, the J gene TRBJ2-1; TRBD1, the table's D call, lacks a check against the DNA. TRBV21-1 counts as a pseudogene. The receptor comes from a man aged 50 to 59 in good health and CMV-seronegative. The CDR3, as DNA: TGTGCCAGCAGCTGGGGGACAGTAGTCTACAATGAGCAGTTCTTC. Translated, it gives CASSWGTVVYNEQFF.